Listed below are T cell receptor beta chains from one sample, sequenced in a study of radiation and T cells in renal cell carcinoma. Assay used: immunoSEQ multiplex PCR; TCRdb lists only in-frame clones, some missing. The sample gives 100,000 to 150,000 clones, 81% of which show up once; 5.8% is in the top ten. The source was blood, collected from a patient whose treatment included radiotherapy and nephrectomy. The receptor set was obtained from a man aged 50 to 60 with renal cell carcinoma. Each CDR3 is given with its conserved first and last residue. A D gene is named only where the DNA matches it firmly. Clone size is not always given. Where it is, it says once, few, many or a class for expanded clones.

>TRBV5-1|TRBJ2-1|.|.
CASSTDENNEQFF
TGCGCCAGCAGCACGGACGAGAACAATGAGCAGTTCTTC
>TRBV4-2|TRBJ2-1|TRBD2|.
CASSQDLVTSGRILPYNEQFF
TGTGCCAGCAGCCAAGATCTCGTGACTAGCGGGAGGATCCTCCCTTACAATGAGCAGTTCTTC
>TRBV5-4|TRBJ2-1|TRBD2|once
CASSLEREGGEQFF
TGTGCCAGCAGCTTGGAACGGGAGGGGGGTGAGCAGTTCTTC
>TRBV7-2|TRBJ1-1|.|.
CASSRASGDTEAFF
TGTGCCAGCAGCAGGGCCTCAGGGGACACTGAAGCTTTCTTT
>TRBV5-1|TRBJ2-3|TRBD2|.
CASSLSGASTDTQYF
TGCGCCAGCAGCTTAAGCGGGGCTAGCACAGATACGCAGTATTTT
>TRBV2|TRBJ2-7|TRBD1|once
CASSEGTGREQYF
TGTGCCAGCAGTGAGGGGACAGGGCGGGAGCAGTACTTC
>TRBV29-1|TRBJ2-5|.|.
CSVDPGPYQETQYF
TGCAGCGTTGACCCGGGGCCGTACCAAGAGACCCAGTACTTC
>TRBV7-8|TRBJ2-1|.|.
CASSPPPWDFEYNEQFF
TGTGCCAGCAGCCCCCCCCCGTGGGACTTTGAATACAATGAGCAGTTCTTC
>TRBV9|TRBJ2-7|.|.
CASSPFPGSSGITYEQYF
TGTGCCAGCAGCCCCTTCCCGGGGTCCAGCGGTATCACCTACGAGCAGTACTTC
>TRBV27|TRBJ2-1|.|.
CASSLAGAAAEQFF
TGTGCCAGCAGTCTGGCGGGGGCCGCGGCTGAGCAGTTCTTC
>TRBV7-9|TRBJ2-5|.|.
CASSSDRRETQYF
TGTGCCAGCAGCTCCGACAGGAGAGAGACCCAGTACTTC
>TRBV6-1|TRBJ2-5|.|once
CASSEPGHVETQYF
TGTGCCAGCAGTGAACCGGGACACGTTGAGACCCAGTACTTC
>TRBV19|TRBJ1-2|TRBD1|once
CASKGTEFNYGYTF
TGTGCCAGTAAAGGGACAGAATTTAACTATGGCTACACCTTC
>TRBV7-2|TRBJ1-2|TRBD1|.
CASSLGDRDGNYGYTF
TGTGCCAGCAGCTTAGGAGACAGGGATGGCAACTATGGCTACACCTTC
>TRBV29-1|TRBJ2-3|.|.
CSVEDAASEITDTQYF
TGCAGCGTTGAAGATGCGGCTAGCGAAATCACAGATACGCAGTATTTT
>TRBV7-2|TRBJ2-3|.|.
CASSLAATSTDTQYF
TGTGCCAGCAGCTTAGCGGCTACTAGCACAGATACGCAGTATTTT
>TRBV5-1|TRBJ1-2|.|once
CASSLEARGSYGYTF
TGCGCCAGCAGCTTGGAAGCTCGCGGGTCCTATGGCTACACCTTC
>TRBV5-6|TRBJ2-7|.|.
CASRAGGSSYEQYF
TGTGCCAGCCGTGCTGGGGGGTCTTCCTACGAGCAGTACTTC
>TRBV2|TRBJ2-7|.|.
CASLGQGEAYEQYF
TGTGCCAGCCTGGGGCAGGGGGAGGCCTACGAGCAGTACTTC